The rows below give T cell receptor beta chains drawn from one sample of a study of blood T cell repertoires in COVID-19. Profiled with immunoSEQ multiplex PCR; TCRdb holds only in-frame clones, not every one. The top ten hold 7% to 10% of the sample, which has around 45,000 clones, approximately 83% seen once. The sequenced sample consisted of peripheral blood. The receptors derive from a man older than 75 in a cohort sampled during active COVID-19. Each CDR3 is given with its conserved first and last residue. A D gene is named only where the DNA matches it firmly. Size tells how often a clone was seen (once, few, many) or the class of an expanded clone, and some rows leave it out.

abundance,j_gene,d_gene,v_gene,CDR3aa
once,TRBJ2-2,TRBD2,TRBV27,CASTLGLAGRTGELFF
-,TRBJ2-3,TRBD2,TRBV18,CASSRTGGHTDTQYF
hyperexpanded,TRBJ2-2,-,TRBV28,CASSFRGLGELFF
-,TRBJ1-5,-,TRBV5-6,CASSLVGGNQPQHF
-,TRBJ1-2,-,TRBV3-1/TRBV3-2,CASSQDSGLGSGYTF
-,TRBJ1-1,TRBD1,TRBV3-1/TRBV3-2,CASSQAYRGPLDLDTEAFF
-,TRBJ1-2,TRBD1,TRBV28,CASTGGDRFSGYTF
-,TRBJ2-3,TRBD1,TRBV29-1,CSVEAITGANFYPDTQYF
-,TRBJ2-2,-,TRBV18,CASSPPEGANTGELFF
-,TRBJ2-5,-,TRBV7-2,CASSPSSETQYF
-,TRBJ1-4,TRBD1,TRBV28,CASSYPGQGMEKLFF
-,TRBJ2-3,-,TRBV3-1/TRBV3-2,CASSQDPYSSDTQYF
-,TRBJ1-2,TRBD1,TRBV11-2,CASSSLTGRSYGYTF
-,TRBJ2-1,TRBD2,TRBV5-1,CASSLVLAGGRREQFF
few,TRBJ2-6,-,TRBV19,CASSVFSGANVLTF
-,TRBJ1-1,-,TRBV5-1,CASSLKLAGTEAFF
once,TRBJ1-1,-,TRBV28,CASSPGQTHTEAFF
few,TRBJ2-7,-,TRBV2,CASSLSGVGYEQYF
-,TRBJ1-2,-,TRBV9,CASSSSTDNLGYTF
-,TRBJ1-3,TRBD1,TRBV28,CASSFRTGGLSSGNTIYF
-,TRBJ1-6,-,TRBV7-9,CASSLVGGSYNSPLHF
-,TRBJ2-1,TRBD2,TRBV5-4,CASSLGSGSLSEQFF
-,TRBJ1-2,TRBD1,TRBV7-9,CASHGGQGIDGYTF
-,TRBJ1-3,-,TRBV10-3,CAIGGDTRNTIYF
-,TRBJ1-2,-,TRBV9,CASSVAGGGDYGYTF
-,TRBJ1-2,-,TRBV14,CASSRGTGVFGYGYTF
-,TRBJ1-1,-,TRBV19,CASSISLVTFF
once,TRBJ1-6,TRBD1,TRBV6-6,CASTPGQGNSPLHF
-,TRBJ2-3,TRBD2,TRBV5-6,CASSLRLAGVGRADTQYF
few,TRBJ2-3,TRBD2,TRBV5-1,CASSLEVSGRGGDTQYF
-,TRBJ1-2,-,TRBV6-4,CASSDSFTGFVQHYGYTF
-,TRBJ2-7,TRBD2,TRBV5-1,CASSWGGSSYEQYF
-,TRBJ1-1,TRBD1,TRBV6-5,CASRAGTGGRAFF
-,TRBJ2-1,-,TRBV6-4,CATRRGTSFGEQFF
-,TRBJ1-1,-,TRBV5-1,CASSLIPGLDTEAFF
-,TRBJ2-2,-,TRBV28,CASSLSQTGELFF
-,TRBJ1-5,TRBD1,TRBV18,CASSTTGLGNQPQHF
once,TRBJ2-1,TRBD2,TRBV19,CASRGVAGRSSYNEQFF
-,TRBJ2-2,-,TRBV6-5,CASSSRQGGTGELFF
-,TRBJ2-7,-,TRBV3-1/TRBV3-2,CASSRSGGQYEQYF
-,TRBJ2-4,-,TRBV28,CASGDIQYF
-,TRBJ2-7,TRBD2,TRBV6-8,CAIICFVAGARVYEQYF
-,TRBJ1-1,-,TRBV5-1,CASSPGRENTEAFF
-,TRBJ2-3,TRBD1,TRBV5-1,CASSPSGQSTDTQYF
-,TRBJ1-5,-,TRBV10-1,CASSTGNQPQHF
-,TRBJ1-4,-,TRBV5-6,CASSLVAATNEKLFF
few,TRBJ2-7,TRBD1,TRBV7-9,CASRSTGSSYEQYF
-,TRBJ2-4,-,TRBV24-1,CATGGKGNIQYF
-,TRBJ2-2,TRBD1,TRBV18,CASSPRRDRLSSSNTGELFF
-,TRBJ2-5,TRBD1,TRBV5-1,CASSLGTVQETQYF
-,TRBJ2-1,-,TRBV5-1,CASSLEGGSYNEQFF
once,TRBJ2-1,TRBD2,TRBV9,CASSVSSGRTSSYNEQFF
-,TRBJ2-3,TRBD2,TRBV24-1,CATSDQAGTSGSTDTQYF
-,TRBJ1-5,-,TRBV11-2,CASSLEGGQPQHF
-,TRBJ1-1,-,TRBV6-2/TRBV6-3,CASSHIFGSEAFF
-,TRBJ2-2,TRBD1,TRBV2,CASMSGTGDTGELFF
-,TRBJ1-1,TRBD1,TRBV5-1,CASSPQGGNTEAFF